Below, 3 T cell receptor beta chains from the same sample are listed, as sequenced in a study of control samples from healthy donors and cancer patients. Using immunoSEQ multiplex PCR, the repertoire was profiled, and TCRdb retains in-frame clones only, with some absent. This sample has about 150,000 clones; 85% to 95% occur once, and the top ten carry about 14%. The specimen was PBMCs. The source is a man in his fifties or sixties with colorectal cancer.

This chain connects TRBV6-5 to TRBJ1-3; D remains ambiguous. Germline CDR1 reads MNHEY; CDR2 reads SVGAGI. The CDR3 runs 16 residues. V was clipped by 2 bases and J by 0 bases, with 11 bases between them. The CDR3 is CASSYSLALSGNTIYF. The DNA of the CDR3 is TGTGCCAGCAGTTACAGTCTCGCGCTCTCTGGAAACACCATATATTTT.

The chain links TRBV5-4 to TRBJ2-5; 7 bases are a match to TRBD2. This CDR3 is built from 16 residues. The V segment lost 4 bases and the J segment 2 bases; nucleotides outside the gene matches: 11. CDR1 is SGHNT, CDR2 YYREEE, per germline (reference sequence). The CDR3 nucleotides are TGTGCCAGCAGCCCGACTAGCCATCACTCTCAAGAGACCCAGTACTTC. It yields the protein CASSPTSHHSQETQYF. Using reference TRBV5-4 and TRBJ2-5 for the parts outside the CDR3, the full variable domain is ETGVTQSPTHLIKTRGQQVTLRCSSQSGHNTVSWYQQALGQGPQFIFQYYREEENGRGNFPPRFSGLQFPNYSSELNVNALELDDSALYLCASSPTSHHSQETQYFGPGTRLLVL.

The chain joins TRBV6-5 to TRBJ1-5; D unresolved. This CDR3 contains 15 residues. The V end was cut by 5 bases, the J end by 0 bases, with 11 bases between. Per the germline V gene, CDR1 is MNHEY and CDR2 is SVGAGI. In nucleotides, the CDR3 is TGTGCCAGCAGTCCAATGGGGAGTAGCAATCAGCCCCAGCATTTT. The encoded protein is CASSPMGSSNQPQHF.